This T cell receptor (beta chain) was profiled in a study of OX40 agonist ivuxolimab in advanced cancers. CDR3 length: 11 residues. Germline CDR1 is LNHDA and CDR2 is SQIVND (reference sequence). V lost 8 bases and J lost 4, with 8 bases in between. Produced via immunoSEQ multiplex PCR; TCRdb's table is partial and in-frame only. Among some 65,000 clones listed, 80% to 90% were seen once. This chain links TRBV19 with TRBJ1-2; no reliable D call. The sequencing here drew on CD4+ or CD8+ T cells sorted from blood, taken in a trial of the OX40 agonist ivuxolimab. The source of this sequence is an adult with an advanced solid tumor such as melanoma, head and neck, liver or kidney cancer. CDR3 sequence (DNA): TGTGCCAGTTGGGTGGGCTATGGCTACACCTTC. This encodes CASWVGYGYTF.